This T cell receptor (beta chain) is drawn from a study of T-cell reconstitution after alpha-beta-depleted transplantation in children. This clonotype was counted between two and nine times. As it was prepared, the TCRbeta library received unique molecular identifiers. TCRdb reanalysed the PCR reads using MiXCR and keeps one entry per CDR3 protein. The sample yields about 640,000 distinct CDR3 sequences, 15% to 20% seen once. CDR3 size: 15 residues. The germline V gene has CDR1 MNHEY and CDR2 SMNVEV (reference sequence). Trimming cost V 3 bases and J 7 bases; bases outside gene matches: 6. Sequenced material: PBMCs from the stem cell graft donor, taken from the stem cell graft. This TCR came from a human donor who donated a stem cell graft to a child with acute myeloid leukemia. V and J are TRBV27 and TRBJ2-1; 10 nucleotides agree with TRBD2. The CDR3 protein is CASSLSGGGINEQFF. CDR3 sequence (DNA): TGTGCCAGCAGTTTGAGCGGGGGGGGCATAAATGAGCAGTTCTTC.